The clone carrying this TCR beta chain is a singleton in its sample. This entry is derived from a study of blood T cell repertoires in COVID-19. Whole-study context: Whether acute or convalescent, the COVID-19 samples came from the United States, Italy and Spain.

Repertoires were generated with immunoSEQ multiplex PCR, while TCRdb's copy carries only in-frame clones and drops some. The sample includes 150,000 to 200,000 clones, 70% to 90% of them seen just once. The specimen was peripheral blood. This TCR came from a woman in her forties or fifties with COVID-19, enrolled during active disease.

The DNA of the CDR3 is TGTGCCAGCAGCTTAGGAACAGGTGAAGCTTTCTTT. Protein: CASSLGTGEAFF. The V call is TRBV11-2, the J call TRBJ1-1, with a tentative D call TRBD1 (5 bases). The ends were cut back, 1 base at V and 7 bases at J, with 7 bases in the middle. CDR3 length: 12 amino acids. Germline CDR1 is SGHAT and CDR2 is FQNNGV.